The table lists the clone carrying this T cell receptor beta chain with many counts. Germline CDR1 is MDHEN and CDR2 is SYDVKM. Between the trimmed V and J ends, which lost 6 bases and 7 bases, there was a span of 19 bases. This CDR3 comprises 15 residues. These data come from a study of T cells in Graves' hyperthyroidism and ophthalmopathy. Ophthalmopathy patients all had a Clinical Activity Score of at least 3, a NOSPECS grade of at least 4 and disease under 3 months old. Amplification of TCR beta CDR3 regions was performed using RNA transcripts as template. HTBI primers were the set used in a first-round RT-PCR of the TCR CDR3. TCRdb redid the calling of the multiplex PCR reads with MiXCR, one entry per CDR3 protein. This table has fewer than 450,000 distinct CDR3 sequences, 13% to 15% appearing once.

This rearrangement joins TRBV28 to TRBJ1-5; D possibly corresponds to TRBD1 (6 bases). The sequence was collected from a woman aged 60-70 years with Graves' ophthalmopathy. The sample consisted of blood. CDR3 protein: CASSPPQGLGQPQHF. For the CDR3, the DNA is TGTGCCAGCAGCCCTCCTCAGGGGCTAGGGCAGCCCCAGCATTTT.